The 19 T cell receptor beta chains below all came from one sample that was sequenced in a study of shared clonotypes between healthy human individuals. The repertoire was sequenced with immunoSEQ multiplex PCR; TCRdb's copy has only in-frame clones and lacks some. The data show approximately 1.5 million clones, with approximately 98.5% seen just once and approximately 0.4% held by the top ten. The sequenced material came from naive CD4+ T cells sorted from blood. Subset defined: CD45RA+ positively selected. All receptors derive from a man aged 30 to 39 in good health.

Regarding this clone: The sample carries other DNA sequences with the same CDR3. The chain employs TRBV5-1 and TRBJ2-7; 7 bases fit TRBD2. The trim removed 5 bases at V and 4 bases at J, leaving 6 bases unmatched. Germline-derived CDR1 and CDR2 are SGHRS and YFSETQ. This CDR3 spans 13 amino acids. CDR3 sequence reads: CASSLQGGYEQYF. DNA of the CDR3: TGCGCCAGCAGTCTCCAGGGAGGGTACGAGCAGTACTTC.

The rearrangement links TRBV29-1 to TRBJ2-3; 11 nucleotides align to TRBD2. After removal of 2 bases from V and 3 bases from J, the junction contained 4 bases not matched to a gene. Per germline, CDR1 SQVTM and CDR2 ANQGSEA. This CDR3 contains 15 residues. CDR3 loop: CSVERASGRTDTQYF. CDR3 DNA: TGCAGCGTTGAACGGGCTAGCGGGAGGACAGATACGCAGTATTTT.

V and J are TRBV27 and TRBJ1-4; D gene unclear. The CDR3 runs 19 residues. V was shortened by 3 bases and J by 4 bases, with 24 bases between the two germline ends. In germline, CDR1 is MNHEY, CDR2 SMNVEV (reference sequence). The CDR3 protein is CASSFYYIPPKSNNEKLFF. In DNA, the CDR3 is TGTGCCAGCAGTTTCTACTACATTCCCCCCAAATCTAATAATGAAAAACTGTTTTTT.

The chain uses TRBV29-1 and TRBJ2-4; maybe TRBD2 (5 bases). The CDR3 totals 14 residues. V lost 6 bases and J lost 0, with 12 bases in between. CDR1 is SQVTM, CDR2 ANQGSEA, per germline. The CDR3 reads CSVTTRLAKNIQYF. For the CDR3, the DNA is TGCAGCGTGACTACCAGGCTAGCCAAAAACATTCAGTACTTC.

The chain links TRBV7-8 to TRBJ1-5; 12 bases are a match to TRBD1. CDR3 length equals 19 residues. Trimming cost V 5 bases and J 7 bases; bases outside gene matches: 18. The V gene's germline CDR1 is SGHVS and CDR2 FQNEAQ. CDR3: CASSPPGQGAWMVSQPQHF. DNA for the CDR3: TGTGCCAGCAGCCCCCCGGGACAGGGGGCGTGGATGGTGTCACAGCCCCAGCATTTT.

V gene TRBV29-1 combines with J gene TRBJ2-1; the match to TRBD2 covers 7 bases. The CDR3 totals 16 residues. CDR1 and CDR2 (germline): SQVTM, ANQGSEA. V dropped 3 bases and J dropped 2; count of bases not matched to a gene: 10. The DNA for the CDR3 is TGCAGCGTTGATCTAGGCGGGAGCAGTACCTACAATGAGCAGTTCTTC. It translates to CSVDLGGSSTYNEQFF.

The V and J genes are TRBV5-1 and TRBJ1-1; 9 bases agree with TRBD1. Germline V gene lookup returns CDR1 SGHRS and CDR2 YFSETQ. V lost 1 base, J lost 1 base, and 5 bases stayed unmatched. The length of the CDR3 is 16 residues. The CDR3 sequence: CASSLITGGSNTEAFF. CDR3 DNA sequence: TGCGCCAGCAGCTTGATTACAGGGGGCTCGAACACTGAAGCTTTCTTT. The variable domain in full, completed from reference TRBV5-1 and TRBJ1-1, reads KAGVTQTPRYLIKTRGQQVTLSCSPISGHRSVSWYQQTPGQGLQFLFEYFSETQRNKGNFPGRFSGRQFSNSRSEMNVSTLELGDSALYLCASSLITGGSNTEAFFGQGTRLTVV.

The V and J genes are TRBV11-2 and TRBJ2-3; possible D gene TRBD1, 5 bases. Per the germline V gene, CDR1 is SGHAT and CDR2 is FQNNGV. This CDR3 contains 14 residues. The V end lost 3 bases, the J end lost 2 bases, and 9 bases lay between the germline ends. The CDR3 DNA reads TGTGCCAGCAGCTTTGACAGACTCACAGATACGCAGTATTTT. It translates to CASSFDRLTDTQYF.

The chain is built from TRBV19 and TRBJ2-7; 7 nucleotides line up with TRBD2. This CDR3 has 15 residues. After removal of 1 base from V and 3 bases from J, the junction contained 6 bases not matched to a gene. Germline-derived CDR1 and CDR2 are LNHDA and SQIVND (reference sequence). The CDR3 DNA follows: TGTGCCAGTAGTATAGTGGAGGGAGGGAGCTACGAGCAGTACTTC. This encodes CASSIVEGGSYEQYF. Full variable domain (missing parts from reference TRBV19 and TRBJ2-7): DGGITQSPKYLFRKEGQNVTLSCEQNLNHDAMYWYRQDPGQGLRLIYYSQIVNDFQKGDIAEGYSVSREKKESFPLTVTSAQKNPTAFYLCASSIVEGGSYEQYFGPGTRLTVT.

This clone was counted a few times. The V gene is TRBV5-4, the J gene TRBJ1-2; 8 bases are a match to TRBD1. This CDR3 spans 15 amino acids. Per germline, CDR1 SGHNT and CDR2 YYREEE (reference sequence). Germline trimming cut 4 bases from V and 6 bases from J; bases unmatched to any gene: 11. Written as DNA, the CDR3 is TGTGCCAGCAGCCCGACCAGACAGGGGAGGAATGGCTACACCTTC. Protein sequence: CASSPTRQGRNGYTF. Based on the CDR3 plus reference TRBV5-4 and TRBJ1-2, the full variable domain is ETGVTQSPTHLIKTRGQQVTLRCSSQSGHNTVSWYQQALGQGPQFIFQYYREEENGRGNFPPRFSGLQFPNYSSELNVNALELDDSALYLCASSPTRQGRNGYTFGSGTRLTVV.

V gene TRBV28 combines with J gene TRBJ2-5; D remains unclear. This CDR3 region has 17 residues. From germline, CDR1 is MDHEN and CDR2 SYDVKM. Trimming pared 5 bases from V and 0 bases from J, leaving 19 bases between. The CDR3 DNA reads TGTGCCAGCAGTCCAAGCTCTTACGGCCAGCACCAAGAGACCCAGTACTTC. Translation gives CASSPSSYGQHQETQYF. Filled out from reference TRBV28 and TRBJ2-5, the complete variable domain reads DVKVTQSSRYLVKRTGEKVFLECVQDMDHENMFWYRQDPGLGLRLIYFSYDVKMKEKGDIPEGYSVSREKKERFSLILESASTNQTSMYLCASSPSSYGQHQETQYFGPGTRLLVL.

The chain recombines TRBV10-3 with TRBJ2-3; 9 nucleotides line up with TRBD2. Germline assignment: CDR1 ENHRY and CDR2 SYGVKD. J lost 3 bases, V lost 4 bases, and 8 bases had no gene match. The CDR3 runs to 16 residues. Written as DNA, the CDR3 is TGTGCCATCAGTGTCGGGACTAGCCGAGTGACAGATACGCAGTATTTT. It codes for CAISVGTSRVTDTQYF.

The rearrangement joins TRBV30 to TRBJ2-1; no definite D call. Germline lookup yields CDR1 GTSNPN and CDR2 SVGIG (reference sequence). The length of the CDR3 is 14 residues. V lost 3 bases, J lost 9 bases, and 18 bases lay in between. The CDR3 sequence: CAWRLGGLIGEQFF. In nucleotides, the CDR3 is TGTGCCTGGAGGCTAGGCGGCCTGATAGGTGAGCAGTTCTTC.

This chain links TRBV4-1 with TRBJ2-7; no clear D gene. CDR3 length: 13 amino acids. V dropped 1 base and J dropped 10 bases, with 14 bases sitting between them. The germline V gene encodes CDR1 MGHRA and CDR2 YSYEKL. CDR3: CASSQGVGSLQYF. The CDR3 DNA follows: TGCGCCAGCAGCCAAGGGGTCGGGTCGCTACAGTACTTC.

This chain joins TRBV18 and TRBJ1-5; D remains ambiguous. The CDR3 loop spans 17 amino acids. Trimming cost V 5 bases and J 2 bases, with 19 bases left between them. Germline V lookup: CDR1 KGHSH, CDR2 LQKENI. The CDR3 DNA reads as TGTGCCAGCTCAACAACGAACACCAAGTACGGCAATCAGCCCCAGCATTTT. Its translation: CASSTTNTKYGNQPQHF.

This chain joins TRBV6-1 and TRBJ2-2, with D maybe TRBD2 (6 bases). Germline V lookup: CDR1 MNHNS, CDR2 SASEGT. This CDR3 is 15 amino acids long. The ends were cut back, 5 bases at V and 1 base at J, with 11 bases in the middle. CDR3 region: CASSSGLVNTGELFF. Here the CDR3 DNA reads TGTGCCAGCAGTTCGGGACTCGTGAACACCGGGGAGCTGTTTTTT.

V gene TRBV11-2 combines with J gene TRBJ1-1; the D gene is possibly TRBD1 (5 bases). CDR1 SGHAT and CDR2 FQNNGV come from the germline V gene. With 4 bases removed from V and 1 base from J, the gap between germline ends came to 22 bases. CDR3 size: 18 residues. CDR3 region: CASSSHSGRDRRNTEAFF. DNA of the CDR3: TGTGCCAGCAGCTCCCACTCAGGCAGGGACCGACGGAACACTGAAGCTTTCTTT.

CDR3 coding DNA: TGTGCCAGCAGCTCGATTAGCGGGGCCTACGAGCAGTACTTC. Translated: CASSSISGAYEQYF. The rearrangement links TRBV7-9 to TRBJ2-7; 8 bases are a match to TRBD2. The CDR3 extends over 14 amino acids. V shed 4 bases, J shed 2 bases, and the junction held 4 bases outside the gene matches. Germline V CDR1 and CDR2: SEHNR, FQNEAQ (reference sequence).

This clone appeared once. Other DNA sequences from this sample encode an identical CDR3 as well. The rearrangement joins TRBV5-1 to TRBJ2-1, with D perhaps TRBD1 (6 bases). The length of the CDR3 is 13 residues. Germline CDR1 reads SGHRS; CDR2 reads YFSETQ. The V end lost 0 bases, the J end lost 9 bases, and 10 bases lay between the germline ends. CDR3 sequence reads: CASSLGGGGEQFF. The CDR3 nucleotides read TGCGCCAGCAGCTTGGGAGGGGGTGGTGAGCAGTTCTTC. The full variable domain, in which reference TRBV5-1 and TRBJ2-1 provide the parts outside the CDR3, is KAGVTQTPRYLIKTRGQQVTLSCSPISGHRSVSWYQQTPGQGLQFLFEYFSETQRNKGNFPGRFSGRQFSNSRSEMNVSTLELGDSALYLCASSLGGGGEQFFGPGTRLTVL.